The clone carrying this T cell receptor (beta chain) was counted at least ten times. The germline V and J ends were trimmed by 3 bases and 0 bases, with 17 bases remaining between them. Germline V gene data show CDR1 as MNHNY and CDR2 as SVGAGI (reference sequence). The CDR3 is 18 amino acids. From around 440 ng of RNA, a library with molecular barcoded alpha/delta and beta/gamma adaptors was made. TCRdb fed the reads into MiXCR, producing one record per CDR3 protein. The repertoire holds tens of thousands of distinct CDR3 sequences, with about 15% as singletons. This record comes from a study of read filtering for tumor transcriptome and immune sequencing.

This TCR came from a donor at least 40 years old with multiple myeloma. Sequences were obtained from a population of CD138-negative cells sorted from bone marrow. This chain joins TRBV6-6 and TRBJ2-2, with a tentative D call TRBD1 (6 bases). The CDR3 loop is CASSYLWPGATNTGELFF. The CDR3, as DNA: TGTGCCAGCAGTTATCTTTGGCCAGGGGCAACGAACACCGGGGAGCTGTTTTTT.